This entry is about one T cell receptor (beta chain). Its cognate antigen is unknown. This specimen belongs to a study of cytomegalovirus exposure and HLA in healthy donors. Background on the study: Out of about 190 million T cells, an earlier analysis found some 120 million unique TCR beta sequences in total. Within the Caucasian-associated ancestry cluster were roughly 81% of the roughly 400 genotyped donors. Study results and limitations: Reportedly, cytomegalovirus status was diagnosed with high sensitivity and specificity. Equally common other TCR beta chains were less clonally expanded than HLA-associated ones, a later analysis found.

The study ran its PCR with 60 Vbeta and 13 Jbeta primers. Sequenced by immunoSEQ multiplex PCR; TCRdb stores in-frame clones only, minus some. The profile covers roughly 84,000 clones, with 70% to 80% appearing a single time and about 3.1% taken by the ten largest. The germline gives CDR1 SGHTA, CDR2 FQGNSA. V was shortened by 7 bases and J by 5 bases, with 11 bases between the two germline ends. The CDR3 has 12 amino acids. The sequence was collected from a man aged 45-65 years in good health and CMV-seronegative. J is TRBJ1-2 and V is TRBV7-2; no clear D gene. Sequencing was carried out using PBMCs. CDR3 nucleotide sequence: TGTGCCAGCAATCCGGGGAGGTATGGCTACACCTTC. Translation gives CASNPGRYGYTF. The full variable domain, in which reference TRBV7-2 and TRBJ1-2 provide the parts outside the CDR3, is GAGVSQSPSNKVTEKGKDVELRCDPISGHTALYWYRQSLGQGLEFLIYFQGNSAPDKSGLPSDRFSAERTGGSVSTLTIQRTQQEDSAVYLCASNPGRYGYTFGSGTRLTVV.